This TCR beta chain was recovered during a study of Ad26.COV2.S vaccination and SARS-CoV-2 variants. This CDR3 contains 14 residues. The germline V gene has CDR1 MNHEY and CDR2 SVGEGT. The V end was cut by 2 bases, the J end by 4 bases, with 8 bases between. Assay: immunoSEQ multiplex PCR; the TCRdb copy retains only in-frame clones and omits some. The sample carries about 350,000 clones, roughly 85% recorded once. Treatment described: around 19 received Ad26.COV2.S at low or high dose, single or two shots; 5 received placebo; per-sample allocation not given. Collection of samples fell on day 63 after the first vaccine or placebo injection.

The receptor was derived from a person aged 18-60 years who received the Ad26.COV2.S COVID-19 vaccine or a placebo. The material was peripheral blood, obtained in a trial of Ad26.COV2.S vaccine versus placebo. The rearrangement links TRBV6-2 or TRBV6-3 to TRBJ2-2, with unresolved D. The CDR3 protein is CASSYGVPTGELFF. The CDR3 nucleotides read TGTGCCAGCAGTTACGGGGTCCCCACCGGGGAGCTGTTTTTT.